The following is a T cell receptor (beta chain) sequence with its context. The CDR3 is 15 amino acids. V lost 0 bases and J 5 bases, leaving 12 bases between the germline ends. In germline, CDR1 is SEHNR, CDR2 FQNEAQ (reference sequence). In TCRdb, the RT-PCR reads were re-called with MiXCR into one record per CDR3 protein. The sample yields around 700,000 distinct CDR3 sequences, 14% seen once. The TCR originated in a female donor in good health, serving as a healthy control. The genes are TRBV7-9 and TRBJ2-3; maybe TRBD2 (6 bases). The specimen sequenced was memory CD4+ T cells from blood. DNA of the CDR3: TGTGCCAGCAGCTTAGCTAGCGGTGACCTAGATACGCAGTATTTT. This gives the protein CASSLASGDLDTQYF.